These T cell receptor beta chains were read from a single sample in a study of T cell changes during pregnancy in multiple sclerosis. Some clones are missing from TCRdb's copy, which holds only in-frame ones; the method was immunoSEQ multiplex PCR. This table has about 75,000 clones, roughly 90% appearing once. This specimen was peripheral blood, taken in the first trimester of pregnancy. The receptors originated from a female donor in good health, enrolled as a control in a pregnancy study. The CDR3 runs from the conserved cysteine through the conserved F or W. The D gene is left open where the match is weak. Some rows mark clone size as missing; the rest say once, few, many or name a class of expanded clone.

cdr3_nt cdr3_aa j_call v_call d_call cdr3_length clone_size
TGTGCCACCTCGGGGACAGGAAGATATGGCTACACCTTC CATSGTGRYGYTF TRBJ1-2 TRBV28 TRBD1 13 -
TGTGCCAGCAGTGCGGACAGGACCTACGAGCAGTACTTC CASSADRTYEQYF TRBJ2-7 TRBV2 TRBD1 13 few
TGCGCCAGCAGCATAGCTGCTAGCGGGGCTTACAATGAGCAGTTCTTC CASSIAASGAYNEQFF TRBJ2-1 TRBV5-1 TRBD2 16 -
TGTGCCACCAGCAGAGATCGAGTGGCCGGAGGGACTGAAGCTTTCTTT CATSRDRVAGGTEAFF TRBJ1-1 TRBV15 - 16 -
TGCAGCGTTGCAGGGGGAATACTTAGAGGGAACTACGAGCAGTACTTC CSVAGGILRGNYEQYF TRBJ2-7 TRBV29-1 TRBD1 16 -
TGCGCCAGCAGCCCCAGGGGCAACTATGGCTACACCTTC CASSPRGNYGYTF TRBJ1-2 TRBV5-1 - 13 once
TGTGCCAGCAGAACTCCCCTACCGCTATCCCCCGGGGAGCTGTTTTTT CASRTPLPLSPGELFF TRBJ2-2 TRBV27 - 16 -
TGTGCCAGCAGTTATAGACAGGGCCAGTATAATGAAAAACTGTTTTTT CASSYRQGQYNEKLFF TRBJ1-4 TRBV6-6 TRBD1 16 -
TGTGCCAGCAGTTTATGGGGACTGGAGGGCGAAAAACTGTTTTTT CASSLWGLEGEKLFF TRBJ1-4 TRBV27 - 15 -
TGTGCCACCCGTAGGGAGGAAAGCTCACCCCTCCACTTT CATRREESSPLHF TRBJ1-6 TRBV6-6 - 13 -
TGTGCCAGCAGCCCCGCGACAGGGTATCAGCCCCAGCATTTT CASSPATGYQPQHF TRBJ1-5 TRBV11-2 TRBD1 14 -
TGCAGCGCCAACTCCCCGGGGGGCCCCAGCTCCTACGAGCAGTACTTC CSANSPGGPSSYEQYF TRBJ2-7 TRBV29-1 - 16 -
TGTGCCAGCAGCTTAGCCACTAACAGGGGGTCCAACTATGGCTACACCTTC CASSLATNRGSNYGYTF TRBJ1-2 TRBV7-2 TRBD1 17 -